The 22 T cell receptor beta chains reported below all come from one sample, sequenced in a study of T cell repertoires in cytomegalovirus infection (dated by TCRdb to the late 2010s). This sample was sequenced with an Illumina HiSeq 1500. TCRdb trimmed public reads at Q25 via fastp, called clones via MiXCR and kept in-frame beta chains. Identical CDR3 proteins give one entry, which carries the most common genes and DNA. The sample table lists a few hundred thousand distinct CDR3 sequences, 15% to 20% of them with a count of one. Under 9% of the sample is held by the ten biggest clonotypes. Sequenced material: PBMCs. The receptors here all came from a human donor in good health (CMV status not recorded). Some clones in this sample may be carry-over from other donors' samples.

This clonotype has a count of ten or more. The chain carries TRBV4-1 and TRBJ1-4, with D unresolved. Trimming shortened V by 4 bases and J by 8 bases, and 11 bases separated the two germline ends. The CDR3 sequence is 13 residues long. Germline CDR1 reads MGHRA; CDR2 reads YSYEKL. CDR3 protein: CASSPTLGEKLFF. As DNA, the CDR3 is TGCGCCAGCAGCCCAACCCTTGGCGAAAAACTGTTTTTT.

This clonotype was observed a few times. The V and J genes are TRBV2 and TRBJ1-2, with a tentative D call TRBD1 (5 bases). The CDR3 totals 17 residues. In germline, CDR1 is SNHLY, CDR2 FYNNEI. Trimming removed 5 bases from V and 0 bases from J, with 19 bases in between. Here the CDR3 DNA reads TGTGCCAGCAGTCGACAGATAGCCTCTGCTGCTAACTATGGCTACACCTTC. Translated: CASSRQIASAANYGYTF. The variable domain in full, with the rest retrieved from reference TRBV2 and TRBJ1-2, is EPEVTQTPSHQVTQMGQEVILRCVPISNHLYFYWYRQILGQKVEFLVSFYNNEISEKSEIFDDQFSVERPDGSNFTLKIRSTKLEDSAMYFCASSRQIASAANYGYTFGSGTRLTVV.

This clonotype was counted a few times. This chain joins TRBV6-2 or TRBV6-3 and TRBJ1-3; weak D call: TRBD1 (6 bases). Trimming cost V 8 bases and J 2 bases, with 16 bases left between them. CDR1 MNHEY and CDR2 SVGEGT come from the germline V gene. CDR3 length: 15 amino acids. CDR3 protein: CASLPDSYTGNTIYF. DNA for the CDR3: TGTGCCAGCCTTCCGGACAGTTACACTGGAAACACCATATATTTT.

The CDR3 sequence: CSVGVSLNEQFF. CDR3 bases: TGCAGCGTTGGTGTCAGCCTTAATGAGCAGTTCTTC. The chain recombines TRBV29-1 with TRBJ2-1, with D unresolved. Trimming removed 4 bases from V and 7 bases from J, with 11 bases in between. Germline V lookup: CDR1 SQVTM, CDR2 ANQGSEA. The CDR3 has 12 amino acids.

This clonotype was detected only a few times. The chain joins TRBV2 to TRBJ2-1, with 7 bases that match TRBD2. CDR3 length: 12 amino acids. Trimming removed 7 bases from V and 12 bases from J; junction bases left unmatched: 9. In germline, CDR1 is SNHLY, CDR2 FYNNEI. This chain's CDR3 is CASTTGRESQFF. The CDR3 nucleotides are TGTGCCAGCACAACCGGGCGGGAGTCGCAGTTCTTC.

This chain joins TRBV5-1 and TRBJ2-4; 8 bases map to TRBD1. The germline gives CDR1 SGHRS, CDR2 YFSETQ. V lost 4 bases, J lost 6 bases, and 3 bases stayed unmatched. The CDR3 contains 13 residues. The CDR3: CASSTGQGNIQYF. The CDR3 DNA follows: TGCGCCAGCAGCACAGGACAGGGAAACATTCAGTACTTC. The full variable domain, rest sourced from reference TRBV5-1 and TRBJ2-4, is KAGVTQTPRYLIKTRGQQVTLSCSPISGHRSVSWYQQTPGQGLQFLFEYFSETQRNKGNFPGRFSGRQFSNSRSEMNVSTLELGDSALYLCASSTGQGNIQYFGAGTRLSVL.

On this clonotype itself: This may arise from a read error, as a much more abundant clone is one base away. The rearrangement links TRBV7-9 to TRBJ2-7; perhaps TRBD2 as D (6 bases). The CDR3 spans 16 residues. Germline V gene data show CDR1 as SEHNR and CDR2 as FQNEAQ (reference sequence). V dropped 0 bases and J dropped 3 bases, with 15 bases sitting between them. CDR3 sequence: CASSLAGSRTLYEQYF. CDR3 bases: TGTGCCAGCAGCTTAGCCGGGAGCAGGACACTCTACGAGCAGTACTTC. Based on the CDR3 plus reference TRBV7-9 and TRBJ2-7, the full variable domain is DTGVSQNPRHKITKRGQNVTFRCDPISEHNRLYWYRQTLGQGPEFLTYFQNEAQLEKSRLLSDRFSAERPKGSFSTLEIQRTEQGDSAMYLCASSLAGSRTLYEQYFGPGTRLTVT.

The chain uses TRBV25-1 and TRBJ1-2, with 7 bases that match TRBD1. Trimming took 5 bases from V and 4 from J; bases not matched to a gene: 7. Germline CDR1 and CDR2: MGHDK and SYGVNS. The CDR3 loop spans 14 amino acids. The CDR3 DNA follows: TGTGCCAGCAGTTCCTCGACAGGGACCTATGGCTACACCTTC. Residues: CASSSSTGTYGYTF.

This clonotype appeared a few times. The junction departs from germline at one end; a sequencing error may be responsible. V gene TRBV7-6 combines with J gene TRBJ1-1; no clear D gene. The CDR3 is 12 amino acids. Germline CDR1 and CDR2: SGHVS and FNYEAQ. CDR3 sequence reads: CVSSLSGAEAFF. The CDR3 DNA sequence: TGTGTCAGCAGCTTATCGGGTGCTGAAGCTTTCTTT.

This clonotype was detected many times. The rearrangement uses TRBV7-2 and TRBJ2-1; D may be TRBD1 or TRBD2 (6 bases each). CDR1 and CDR2 (germline): SGHTA, FQGNSA. This CDR3 contains 13 residues. Trimming left V 5 bases short and J 7 bases short, with 12 bases between. CDR3 loop: CASSRLGGNEQFF. CDR3 nucleotides: TGTGCCAGCAGCCGATTAGGGGGGAATGAGCAGTTCTTC.

The chain links TRBV5-6 to TRBJ2-1, with 8 bases lining up with TRBD2. This CDR3 spans 15 amino acids. Germline-derived CDR1 and CDR2 are SGHDT and YYEEEE. V shed 6 bases, J shed 8 bases, and the junction held 13 bases outside the gene matches. CDR3 in amino acids: CASTPASGSSYEQFF. In nucleotides, the CDR3 is TGTGCCAGCACCCCGGCCAGCGGGAGTTCCTATGAGCAGTTCTTC.

The gene calls are TRBV10-2 and TRBJ2-2; 13 nucleotides align to TRBD2. The V segment lost 11 bases and the J segment 6 bases; nucleotides outside the gene matches: 6. The CDR3 consists of 14 residues. Germline CDR1 is WSHSY and CDR2 is SAAADI. The CDR3 DNA is TGCGCCGGGGGGACTAGCGGGACATCCGGGGAGCTGTTTTTT. Translated: CAGGTSGTSGELFF.

This clonotype turned up a few times. A much bigger clone sits one base away, suggesting this may be a read error. The V gene is TRBV7-2, the J gene TRBJ2-1; D is tentatively TRBD1 or TRBD2 (5 bases each). The CDR3 is made up of 15 amino acids. V was shortened by 0 bases and J by 0 bases, with 6 bases between the two germline ends. Germline CDR1 reads SGHTA; CDR2 reads FQGNSA. The CDR3 region is CASSLAGASYNEQFF. CDR3 nucleotides: TGTGCCAGCAGCTTAGCCGGGGCCTCCTACAATGAGCAGTTCTTC.

This clonotype was seen many times. The V gene is TRBV2, the J gene TRBJ2-3; TRBD2 might be the D (5 bases). The ends were cut back, 2 bases at V and 5 bases at J, with 11 bases in the middle. Germline CDR1 reads SNHLY; CDR2 reads FYNNEI. This CDR3 has 14 amino acids. The CDR3, as DNA: TGTGCCAGCAGTGAAATGGGCCGGGGAGATACGCAGTATTTT. Protein sequence: CASSEMGRGDTQYF.

There are many counts of this clonotype. The chain couples TRBV28 to TRBJ2-3, with 9 bases fitting TRBD1. From germline, CDR1 is MDHEN and CDR2 SYDVKM. V shed 4 bases, J shed 0 bases, and the junction held 5 bases outside the gene matches. The CDR3 spans 16 residues. The CDR3 DNA reads TGTGCCAGCAGTTCACTAGGGACAGGGAGCACAGATACGCAGTATTTT. Translation gives CASSSLGTGSTDTQYF.

This clonotype was observed a handful of times. The chain has TRBV28 and TRBJ2-3; D not certain. This CDR3 has 13 residues. Germline V CDR1 and CDR2: MDHEN, SYDVKM. V was trimmed by 7 bases and J by 9 bases, leaving 17 bases between them. The CDR3 here is CASTPHVKATQYF. The CDR3 DNA is TGTGCCAGCACCCCTCATGTGAAAGCGACGCAGTATTTT.

As regards this clonotype: As the CDR3 is not closed by the conserved phenylalanine or tryptophan, this likely results from a read error. The CDR3 is CASSLRRGGEETQYL. DNA for the CDR3: TGTGCCAGCAGTCTGCGTAGGGGGGGGGAAGAGACCCAGTACTTA. The chain employs TRBV12-3 or TRBV12-4 and TRBJ2-5; D perhaps matches TRBD2 (7 bases). The CDR3 is 15 residues long. V was cut by 5 bases and J by 3 bases, with 16 bases left in between.

The CDR3 spells CASSLDPQVGGPREQFF. For the CDR3, the DNA is TGTGCCAGCAGTTTAGACCCCCAGGTGGGGGGGCCACGGGAGCAGTTCTTC. V is TRBV12-3 or TRBV12-4 and J is TRBJ2-1; the D gene is possibly TRBD2 (7 bases). V was trimmed by 1 base and J by 10 bases, leaving 23 bases between them. The CDR3 runs 17 residues.

This chain's CDR3 is CASRNPRGASQWNIQYF. CDR3 DNA: TGTGCCAGCAGGAATCCCAGGGGCGCGAGTCAATGGAACATTCAGTACTTC. The chain carries TRBV6-2 or TRBV6-3 and TRBJ2-4; D may be TRBD1 (6 bases). This CDR3 spans 17 amino acids. V gave up 6 bases and J gave up 7 bases, with 25 bases separating them. Germline lookup yields CDR1 MNHEY and CDR2 SVGEGT.

The genes are TRBV6-2 or TRBV6-3 and TRBJ1-2; the D is unclear. Germline CDR1 is MNHEY and CDR2 is SVGEGT. This CDR3 is 13 amino acids long. V was cut by 2 bases and J by 6 bases, with 10 bases left in between. The CDR3 bases are TGTGCCAGCAGTTACGCGGAGTGGGATGGCTACACCTTC. This translates into CASSYAEWDGYTF.

This clonotype was seen repeatedly, ten times or more. The gene calls are TRBV7-2 and TRBJ2-2, with D possibly being TRBD2 (6 bases). CDR3 length: 13 amino acids. Germline V CDR1 and CDR2: SGHTA, FQGNSA. Trimming shortened V by 5 bases and J by 8 bases, and 12 bases separated the two germline ends. This CDR3 is CASSLRRDGELFF. The CDR3 DNA is TGTGCCAGCAGCCTTAGGAGGGATGGGGAGCTGTTTTTT. Using reference TRBV7-2 and TRBJ2-2 for the parts outside the CDR3, the full variable domain is GAGVSQSPSNKVTEKGKDVELRCDPISGHTALYWYRQSLGQGLEFLIYFQGNSAPDKSGLPSDRFSAERTGGSVSTLTIQRTQQEDSAVYLCASSLRRDGELFFGEGSRLTVL.

This clonotype showed up just a few times. The CDR3, as DNA: TGTGCCAGCAGCCAACATAACTATGGCTACACCTTC. Protein sequence: CASSQHNYGYTF. The chain links TRBV14 to TRBJ1-2; D gene uncertain. V shed 2 bases and J shed 1 base, with 2 bases lying between them. CDR3 length: 12 residues. Germline-derived CDR1 and CDR2 are SGHDN and FVKESK.